This passage covers 11 T cell receptor beta chains from one sample sequenced in a study of blood T cell repertoires in COVID-19. This table comes from immunoSEQ multiplex PCR, and its TCRdb copy is limited to in-frame clones, with some not included. The sample lists some 400,000 clones, roughly 86% seen once, with about 10% in the top ten. Sequenced input: peripheral blood. The receptor source for this set is a woman aged 30 to 39 with COVID-19, enrolled during active disease.

This chain joins TRBV27 and TRBJ2-4; D uncertain. Trimming removed 3 bases at V and 4 bases at J, with 13 bases between. This CDR3 spans 15 amino acids. Germline loops: CDR1 MNHEY, CDR2 SMNVEV (reference sequence). CDR3 sequence reads: CASSFGGVSKNIQYF. The CDR3, as DNA: TGTGCCAGCAGTTTTGGTGGAGTATCAAAAAACATTCAGTACTTC.

The rearrangement uses TRBV19 and TRBJ2-1; D remains unclear. V was trimmed by 6 bases and J by 6 bases, leaving 12 bases between them. CDR1 is LNHDA, CDR2 SQIVND, per germline (reference sequence). CDR3 length: 13 residues. CDR3 coding DNA: TGTGCCAGTAGGTCAACCCGAGGCAATGAGCAGTTCTTC. It translates to CASRSTRGNEQFF.

The rearrangement links TRBV28 to TRBJ1-5; 7 nucleotides line up with TRBD1. The CDR3 sequence is 14 residues long. The germline gives CDR1 MDHEN, CDR2 SYDVKM. Trimming cost V 5 bases and J 7 bases; bases outside gene matches: 8. CDR3 amino acids: CASSPGTVGQPQHF. The CDR3 nucleotides are TGTGCCAGCAGTCCGGGGACAGTTGGACAGCCCCAGCATTTT.

This clone was seen a single time. The chain uses TRBV3-1 (or the pseudogene TRBV3-2) and TRBJ2-5; 10 nucleotides align to TRBD1. V dropped 5 bases and J dropped 6; count of bases not matched to a gene: 6. Germline V lookup: CDR1 LGHDT, CDR2 YNNKEL (reference sequence). This CDR3 comprises 14 residues. CDR3 DNA sequence: TGTGCCAGCAGCACGACAGGGGGCGCGAAGACCCAGTACTTC. It codes for CASSTTGGAKTQYF.

The chain uses TRBV7-2 and TRBJ1-1, with a tentative D call TRBD1 (6 bases). Germline V lookup: CDR1 SGHTA, CDR2 FQGNSA. V was shortened by 7 bases and J by 4 bases, with 16 bases between the two germline ends. The CDR3 runs 14 residues. This CDR3 reads CASTLGGAATEAFF. CDR3 bases: TGTGCCAGCACACTGGGGGGGGCTGCCACTGAAGCTTTCTTT.

This rearrangement joins TRBV13 to TRBJ2-7, with D maybe TRBD2 (5 bases). Trimming cost V 0 bases and J 5 bases, with 14 bases left between them. Germline V gene sequence: CDR1 PRHDT, CDR2 FYEKMQ (reference sequence). CDR3 length: 15 residues. In DNA, the CDR3 is TGTGCCAGCAGCTTAGGGGGAGAAGGTTCCCACGAGCAGTACTTC. Protein sequence: CASSLGGEGSHEQYF.

This sequence joins TRBV5-4 and TRBJ1-2; weak D call: TRBD1 (6 bases). The germline gives CDR1 SGHNT, CDR2 YYREEE (reference sequence). The V end was cut by 3 bases, the J end by 8 bases, with 20 bases between. The CDR3 has 15 amino acids. The CDR3 DNA is TGTGCCAGCAGCTGGGACCGGGGACATGGCGGCGGCTACACCTTC. Amino acid sequence: CASSWDRGHGGGYTF.

The chain links TRBV30 to TRBJ2-7, with TRBD1 as a possible D gene (5 bases). This CDR3 is built from 12 residues. Germline lookup yields CDR1 GTSNPN and CDR2 SVGIG (reference sequence). V was pared by 2 bases and J by 6 bases, with 11 bases between. The CDR3 sequence is CAWSLERGEQYF. The CDR3 coding sequence is TGTGCCTGGAGTTTGGAAAGGGGCGAGCAGTACTTC.

The CDR3 reads CASSTTGSHEQYF. In DNA form, the CDR3 reads TGTGCCAGCAGCACCACAGGATCCCACGAGCAGTACTTC. V usage is TRBV3-1 (or the pseudogene TRBV3-2) and J usage is TRBJ2-7, with D perhaps matching TRBD1 (5 bases). The V end lost 5 bases, the J end lost 5 bases, and 13 bases lay between the germline ends. The CDR3 has 13 residues. Looked up from germline, CDR1 is LGHDT and CDR2 is YNNKEL (reference sequence).

This rearrangement joins TRBV6-5 to TRBJ2-2; 10 bases are shared with TRBD1. V lost 4 bases to trimming and J lost 0 bases; unmatched junction nucleotides: 2. In germline, CDR1 is MNHEY, CDR2 SVGAGI. CDR3 size: 16 residues. CDR3 loop: CASSSGQGANTGELFF. DNA of the CDR3: TGTGCCAGCAGTTCCGGACAGGGGGCGAACACCGGGGAGCTGTTTTTT.

This chain links TRBV29-1 with TRBJ1-2; 11 bases map to TRBD1. Germline V gene data show CDR1 as SQVTM and CDR2 as ANQGSEA. Germline trimming cut 3 bases from V and 4 bases from J; bases unmatched to any gene: 4. The CDR3 has 14 residues. CDR3 sequence reads: CSVEDRGRSYGYTF. CDR3 in DNA: TGCAGCGTTGAGGACAGGGGGCGCAGCTATGGCTACACCTTC.